This T cell receptor (beta chain) was sequenced in a study of blood T cell repertoires in COVID-19. Study context: The study drew acute and convalescent COVID-19 samples from the United States, Italy and Spain. PBMCs, B-cell-depleted T cells, or T cells provided the cDNA or gDNA that made up the material.

Authors' processing steps: The authors estimated nucleated cell counts from reference gene primer amplification. The method was immunoSEQ multiplex PCR; TCRdb's version includes in-frame clones alone and lacks a portion of them. V and J calls and clone size follow that table, whereas D and trimming were derived from the DNA. The sample lists 200,000 to 250,000 clones, 84% occurring once. V was trimmed by 5 bases and J by 5 bases, leaving 21 bases between them. Germline CDR1 and CDR2: SGHVS and FQNEAQ. The CDR3 length is 16 residues. The sample comprised peripheral blood. The TCR sequence derives from a man aged 25 to 40 with active or convalescent COVID-19. This rearrangement joins TRBV7-8 to TRBJ2-5; D perhaps matches TRBD2 (7 bases). CDR3 protein: CASSQLGGTIAETQYF. DNA for the CDR3: TGTGCCAGCAGCCAATTAGGGGGGACTATTGCGGAGACCCAGTACTTC.